This T cell receptor beta chain was retrieved from a study of CD8 T cells in Susac syndrome. Study-level information: Among the sequenced Susac syndrome patients, roughly 6 had active disease while about eight were in remission.

The ends were cut back, 5 bases at V and 0 bases at J, with 15 bases in the middle. Germline assignment: CDR1 DFQATT and CDR2 SNEGSKA (reference sequence). This CDR3 has 15 residues. With random hexamers, reverse transcription was performed on about 0.5 to 1 ug of RNA. Amplification of TCR beta CDR3 by immunoSEQ multiplex PCR spanned 54 Vbeta and 13 Jbeta. TCRdb itself ran the immunoSEQ multiplex PCR reads through MiXCR, one entry per CDR3 protein. The profile shows around 71,000 distinct CDR3 sequences, 93% of them singletons. Sequencing targeted TCR beta in blood CD8+ and CD4+ T cells. This TCR derives from a human donor with Susac syndrome. The sequenced sample consisted of CD4+ T cells from PBMCs. This chain connects TRBV20-1 to TRBJ2-3, with D possibly matching TRBD1 (6 bases). The CDR3 DNA reads as TGCAGTGCTTCAAAGGGGGACACTAGCACAGATACGCAGTATTTT. It codes for CSASKGDTSTDTQYF.